These 28 T cell receptor beta chains were all obtained from the same sample, sequenced in a study of T cells in Graves' hyperthyroidism and ophthalmopathy. Amplification of TCR beta CDR3 regions used RNA as the template. TCR CDR3 underwent first-round RT-PCR with the HTBI primer set. MiXCR, run by TCRdb on the multiplex PCR reads, gives a single entry per CDR3 protein. This table holds 540,000 or so distinct CDR3 sequences, around 45% found once. The sample comprised peripheral blood or thyroid tissue (not recorded which). All receptors come from an adult woman with Graves' disease, either hyperthyroidism or ophthalmopathy (not recorded which).

The V gene is TRBV7-2, the J gene TRBJ1-5; D ambiguous. V was shortened by 11 bases and J by 4 bases, with 15 bases between the two germline ends. Per the germline V gene, CDR1 is SGHTA and CDR2 is FQGNSA. The CDR3 runs to 13 residues. CDR3: CAGASNTNQPQHF. In DNA, the CDR3 is TGTGCCGGTGCATCGAACACGAATCAGCCCCAGCATTTT.

This clonotype was recorded many times. The CDR3 sequence is CASKGLGNYGYTF. In nucleotides, the CDR3 is TGTGCCAGCAAGGGTTTGGGCAACTATGGCTACACCTTC. The chain links TRBV27 to TRBJ1-2; D is unclear. This CDR3 region has 13 residues. Germline V gene data show CDR1 as MNHEY and CDR2 as SMNVEV (reference sequence). V was pared by 7 bases and J by 2 bases, with 11 bases between.

The rearrangement links TRBV2 to TRBJ2-6, with D possibly being TRBD1 or TRBD2 (5 bases each). The CDR3 spans 14 residues. Germline-derived CDR1 and CDR2 are SNHLY and FYNNEI. V lost 8 bases and J 4 bases, leaving 12 bases between the germline ends. This CDR3 reads CASLSGTGANVLTF. CDR3 sequence (DNA): TGTGCCAGCTTGTCAGGGACCGGGGCCAACGTCCTGACTTTC.

In this sample, this clonotype turned up many times. The V gene is TRBV28, the J gene TRBJ2-5; 10 bases agree with TRBD2. Losses at the gene ends were 7 bases for V and 4 bases for J; bases not matched to a gene: 9. This CDR3 spans 15 amino acids. The germline V gene has CDR1 MDHEN and CDR2 SYDVKM. CDR3 in amino acids: CASTSQAGGSETQYF. For the CDR3, the DNA is TGTGCCAGCACCTCCCAAGCGGGAGGGTCAGAGACCCAGTACTTC.

This clonotype showed up just a few times. V is TRBV15 and J is TRBJ2-5; unclear D gene. This CDR3 is 14 amino acids long. The V end was cut by 0 bases, the J end by 2 bases, with 7 bases between. Per germline, CDR1 LNHNV and CDR2 YYDKDF (reference sequence). CDR3 protein: CATSRDGQQETQYF. Written as DNA, the CDR3 is TGTGCCACCAGCAGAGATGGGCAGCAAGAGACCCAGTACTTC.

V usage is TRBV19 and J usage is TRBJ2-6; no clear D gene. This CDR3 comprises 13 residues. Germline V gene sequence: CDR1 LNHDA, CDR2 SQIVND (reference sequence). The V end was cut by 7 bases, the J end by 4 bases, with 8 bases between. Here the CDR3 reads CASTTLGANVLTF. CDR3 bases: TGTGCCAGTACCACCCTCGGGGCCAACGTCCTGACTTTC.

The chain joins TRBV2 to TRBJ1-1; D call uncertain. CDR1 is SNHLY, CDR2 FYNNEI, per germline. The CDR3 sequence is 19 residues long. The V gene lost 3 bases and the J gene lost 1 base, with 24 bases spanning the gap. CDR3 in DNA: TGTGCCAGCAGTGATGGGCGGCCTGGAGTGAGGGTGTGGAACACTGAAGCTTTCTTT. Translating gives CASSDGRPGVRVWNTEAFF.

This clonotype was counted between two and nine times. This clone may be a read error of a much larger clone one base away. The chain carries TRBV6-6 and TRBJ1-2; D remains ambiguous. CDR1 MNHNY and CDR2 SVGAGI come from the germline V gene (reference sequence). The CDR3 spans 12 residues. The CDR3 spells CTSSESNYGYTF. CDR3 sequence (DNA): TGTACCAGCAGTGAGTCTAACTATGGCTACACCTTC.

Details on this clonotype: Here the CDR3 omits its conserved ending phenylalanine or tryptophan, so a read error is the likely source. The rearrangement uses TRBV5-1 and TRBJ1-1; 7 bases agree with TRBD1. Trimming cost V 1 base and J 11 bases; bases outside gene matches: 11. The CDR3 runs to 14 residues. In germline, CDR1 is SGHRS, CDR2 YFSETQ. The CDR3 loop is CASSLNSWTGEAFL. CDR3 DNA sequence: TGCGCCAGCAGCTTGAACTCTTGGACAGGTGAGGCTTTCCTT.

This clonotype occurred a few times. The chain's CDR3 is CASSHLQGDYEQYF. CDR3 coding DNA: TGTGCCAGCAGCCATCTTCAGGGGGACTACGAGCAGTACTTC. V usage is TRBV9 and J usage is TRBJ2-7; 7 bases fit TRBD1. V shed 4 bases and J 3 bases; nucleotides not matched to a gene: 7. This CDR3 is 14 amino acids long. The germline V gene has CDR1 SGDLS and CDR2 YYNGEE.

The CDR3 is CATSRWPGELFF. The CDR3 DNA is TGTGCCACCAGCAGATGGCCCGGGGAGCTGTTTTTT. J is TRBJ2-2 and V is TRBV15; no clear D. Germline lookup yields CDR1 LNHNV and CDR2 YYDKDF (reference sequence). The CDR3 is made up of 12 amino acids. V was cut by 2 bases and J by 6 bases, with 4 bases left in between.

This clonotype was seen ten or more times. This sequence joins TRBV20-1 and TRBJ2-7, with D perhaps TRBD1 (5 bases). CDR3 size: 11 residues. V was trimmed by 2 bases and J by 3 bases, leaving 5 bases between them. Germline CDR1 is DFQATT and CDR2 is SNEGSKA (reference sequence). The CDR3: CSARTGYEQYF. The DNA of the CDR3 is TGCAGTGCTAGAACAGGCTACGAGCAGTACTTC.

CDR3 DNA sequence: TGTGCCAGCAGCGGATCCCGGGACGGGGGAACCCTCCACTTT. Its protein is CASSGSRDGGTLHF. The rearrangement links TRBV9 to TRBJ1-6, with a weak D call TRBD1 (5 bases). There are 14 residues in the CDR3. Germline-derived CDR1 and CDR2 are SGDLS and YYNGEE. Trimming shortened V by 3 bases and J by 14 bases, and 18 bases separated the two germline ends. The full variable domain, in which reference TRBV9 and TRBJ1-6 provide the parts outside the CDR3, is DSGVTQTPKHLITATGQRVTLRCSPRSGDLSVYWYQQSLDQGLQFLIQYYNGEERAKGNILERFSAQQFPDLHSELNLSSLELGDSALYFCASSGSRDGGTLHFGNGTRLTVT.

This clonotype was recorded many times. The J gene is TRBJ2-2, the V gene TRBV29-1; TRBD1 is a possible D gene (5 bases). V gave up 3 bases and J gave up 0 bases, with 14 bases separating them. Germline V gene lookup returns CDR1 SQVTM and CDR2 ANQGSEA. CDR3 size: 16 residues. The CDR3 spells CSVDLTGLSNTGELFF. As DNA, the CDR3 is TGCAGCGTTGATCTAACAGGCCTTTCGAACACCGGGGAGCTGTTTTTT.

This clonotype has a count of ten or more. This chain connects TRBV5-6 to TRBJ1-3, with a possible D match to TRBD1 (5 bases). The CDR3 has 14 residues. Germline CDR1 SGHDT, CDR2 YYEEEE. Trimming left V 4 bases short and J 5 bases short, with 13 bases between. CDR3 residues: CASSVGGVRNTIYF. CDR3 coding DNA: TGTGCCAGCAGCGTCGGGGGGGTGAGAAACACCATATATTTT. Using reference TRBV5-6 and TRBJ1-3 for the parts outside the CDR3, the full variable domain is DAGVTQSPTHLIKTRGQQVTLRCSPKSGHDTVSWYQQALGQGPQFIFQYYEEEERQRGNFPDRFSGHQFPNYSSELNVNALLLGDSALYLCASSVGGVRNTIYFGEGSWLTVV.

Concerning this clonotype itself: Compared with germline, one end of the junction differs, possibly owing to a read error. This chain connects TRBV7-3 to TRBJ2-6, with a tentative D call TRBD2 (7 bases). The V gene's germline CDR1 is SGHTA and CDR2 FQGTGA. CDR3 length: 12 amino acids. CDR3 sequence: CASSGGGRLLAF. The CDR3 nucleotides are TGTGCCAGCAGCGGGGGGGGCCGGCTCCTGGCTTTC.

At least ten counts were recorded for this clonotype. The rearrangement uses TRBV5-4 and TRBJ1-2; D is possibly TRBD1 (5 bases). The CDR3 covers 15 residues. Trimming pared 0 bases from V and 1 base from J, leaving 10 bases between. The germline gives CDR1 SGHNT, CDR2 YYREEE (reference sequence). CDR3 nucleotide sequence: TGTGCCAGCAGCTTGGGGGACCGTGATAACTATGGCTACACCTTC. This codes for CASSLGDRDNYGYTF.

This clonotype was observed at least ten times. The chain recombines TRBV5-1 with TRBJ1-2; possible D gene TRBD1, 5 bases. The CDR3 runs 15 residues. Trimming stripped 0 bases from V and 3 bases from J, with 12 bases between. Germline V gives CDR1 SGHRS, CDR2 YFSETQ. CDR3 nucleotides: TGCGCCAGCAGCTTGGGGGTAGGGGTGGACTATGGCTACACCTTC. Its protein product is CASSLGVGVDYGYTF.

The table lists this clonotype with many counts. The genes are TRBV5-8 and TRBJ2-5; 8 bases line up with TRBD2. After removal of 0 bases from V and 5 bases from J, the junction contained 6 bases not matched to a gene. Germline CDR1 and CDR2: SGHTS and YDEGEE. The CDR3 totals 15 residues. The CDR3 loop reads CASSLVAGIAETQYF. The DNA of the CDR3 is TGTGCCAGCAGCTTGGTAGCGGGAATAGCGGAGACCCAGTACTTC.

CDR3 coding DNA: TGTGCCAGCAGCCGAAGCGGGAAGAGAAGTCAGCCCCAGCATTTT. Translation: CASSRSGKRSQPQHF. V is TRBV7-2 and J is TRBJ1-5; D unclear. Trimming cost V 5 bases and J 6 bases, with 17 bases left between them. The CDR3 spans 15 residues. Germline loops: CDR1 SGHTA, CDR2 FQGNSA.

The rearrangement links TRBV9 to TRBJ1-6; D not resolved. The CDR3 is 17 amino acids. The germline V and J ends were trimmed by 0 bases and 0 bases, with 10 bases remaining between them. From germline, CDR1 is SGDLS and CDR2 YYNGEE. The CDR3 bases are TGTGCCAGCAGCGTAGCTTACGGGAGCTCCTATAATTCACCCCTCCACTTT. Translation: CASSVAYGSSYNSPLHF.

This clonotype was recorded many times. The rearrangement links TRBV7-2 to TRBJ2-7; D is uncertain. Trimming removed 1 base from V and 7 bases from J, with 14 bases in between. CDR3 length equals 14 residues. Germline V CDR1 and CDR2: SGHTA, FQGNSA. This CDR3 is CASSLEPALGEQYF. The CDR3, as DNA: TGTGCCAGCAGCTTAGAACCCGCCCTGGGGGAGCAGTACTTC. The full variable domain, rest sourced from reference TRBV7-2 and TRBJ2-7, is GAGVSQSPSNKVTEKGKDVELRCDPISGHTALYWYRQSLGQGLEFLIYFQGNSAPDKSGLPSDRFSAERTGGSVSTLTIQRTQQEDSAVYLCASSLEPALGEQYFGPGTRLTVT.

Turning to this clonotype: The CDR3 does not close with the conserved phenylalanine or tryptophan, likely indicating a read error. Because the CDR3's place on the DNA is in doubt, the DNA is left out and the CDR3 is given as listed by TCRdb. This chain connects TRBV10-2 to TRBJ1-1. Ends included, the CDR3 has 10 residues. Germline V gene lookup returns CDR1 WSHSY and CDR2 SAAADI. The CDR3 region is CASTDGEANY.

This clonotype appeared many times. The rearrangement uses TRBV2 and TRBJ2-5; D uncertain. V was shortened by 5 bases and J by 2 bases, with 9 bases between the two germline ends. Per the germline V gene, CDR1 is SNHLY and CDR2 is FYNNEI. CDR3 size: 13 residues. CDR3 amino acids: CASSPTTQETQYF. The CDR3 DNA follows: TGTGCCAGCAGTCCCACGACACAAGAGACCCAGTACTTC.

In this sample, this clonotype turned up many times. The gene calls are TRBV10-3 and TRBJ2-5; D assignment may be TRBD1 or TRBD2 (5 bases each). The CDR3 length is 13 residues. Germline V CDR1 and CDR2: ENHRY, SYGVKD. The ends were cut back, 6 bases at V and 3 bases at J, with 11 bases in the middle. The chain's CDR3 is CAISGRDEETQYF. The CDR3, as DNA: TGTGCCATCAGCGGACGGGACGAAGAGACCCAGTACTTC.

This clonotype turned up a few times. The gene calls are TRBV28 and TRBJ1-2; 9 nucleotides align to TRBD1. With V trimmed by 5 bases and J by 4 bases, 14 bases remained unmatched. Germline CDR1 reads MDHEN; CDR2 reads SYDVKM. This CDR3 contains 17 residues. This chain's CDR3 is CASSPPPGTGKGYGYTF. Here the CDR3 DNA reads TGTGCCAGCAGTCCACCACCCGGGACAGGGAAAGGCTATGGCTACACCTTC.

This clonotype was picked up many times. The chain's CDR3 is CSEGDDHGYTF. CDR3 coding DNA: TGCTCCGAAGGGGACGACCATGGCTACACCTTC. The chain is built from TRBV20-1 and TRBJ1-2; D is possibly TRBD1 (5 bases). CDR1 and CDR2 from the germline V gene are DFQATT and SNEGSKA (reference sequence). The CDR3 spans 11 residues.

This clonotype was observed at least ten times. The genes are TRBV5-5 and TRBJ2-5; a possible D gene is TRBD1 (5 bases). Between the trimmed V and J ends, which lost 6 bases and 5 bases, there was a span of 14 bases. In germline, CDR1 is SGHKS, CDR2 YYEKEE (reference sequence). There are 13 residues in the CDR3. CDR3: CASTYVGAETQYF. DNA of the CDR3: TGTGCCAGCACCTACGTTGGGGCTGAGACCCAGTACTTC.